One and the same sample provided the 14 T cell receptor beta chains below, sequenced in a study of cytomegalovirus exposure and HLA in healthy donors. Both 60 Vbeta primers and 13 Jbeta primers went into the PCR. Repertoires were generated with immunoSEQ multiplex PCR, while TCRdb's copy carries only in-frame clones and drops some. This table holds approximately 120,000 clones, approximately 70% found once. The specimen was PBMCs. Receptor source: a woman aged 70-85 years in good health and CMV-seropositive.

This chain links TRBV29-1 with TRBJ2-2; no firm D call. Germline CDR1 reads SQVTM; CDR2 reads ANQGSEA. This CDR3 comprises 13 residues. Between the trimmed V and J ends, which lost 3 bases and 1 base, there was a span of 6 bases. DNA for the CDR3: TGCAGCGTTGAGGCGGAGAACACCGGGGAGCTGTTTTTT. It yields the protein CSVEAENTGELFF.

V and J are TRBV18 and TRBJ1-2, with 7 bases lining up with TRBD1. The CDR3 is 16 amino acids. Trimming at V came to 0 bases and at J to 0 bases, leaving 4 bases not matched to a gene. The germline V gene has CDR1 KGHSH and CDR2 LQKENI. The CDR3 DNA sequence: TGTGCCAGCTCACCACCGGGACAGCGAGCTAACTATGGCTACACCTTC. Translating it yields CASSPPGQRANYGYTF.

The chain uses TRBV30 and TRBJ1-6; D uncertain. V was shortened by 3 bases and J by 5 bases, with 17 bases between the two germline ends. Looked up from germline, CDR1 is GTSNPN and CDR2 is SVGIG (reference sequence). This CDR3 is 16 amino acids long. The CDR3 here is CAWRLALRSDNSPLHF. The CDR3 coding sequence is TGTGCCTGGAGGTTGGCATTAAGGAGTGATAATTCACCCCTCCACTTT.

The CDR3 region is CASTQGDRRGEQYF. The CDR3 DNA sequence: TGTGCCAGCACCCAGGGAGACCGGAGGGGCGAGCAGTACTTC. The rearrangement links TRBV13 to TRBJ2-7; a weak D match, TRBD2 (6 bases). The CDR3 has 14 residues. V dropped 7 bases and J dropped 6 bases, with 19 bases sitting between them. CDR1 is PRHDT, CDR2 FYEKMQ, per germline (reference sequence).

The CDR3 bases are TGTGCCACCAGCAAGGAGGGACCCGGGACAGGGCTTGAAAAACTGTTTTTT. Translating it yields CATSKEGPGTGLEKLFF. This rearrangement joins TRBV15 to TRBJ1-4; 9 bases agree with TRBD1. CDR1 LNHNV and CDR2 YYDKDF come from the germline V gene (reference sequence). The CDR3 has 17 residues. The V segment lost 4 bases and the J segment 7 bases; nucleotides outside the gene matches: 13.

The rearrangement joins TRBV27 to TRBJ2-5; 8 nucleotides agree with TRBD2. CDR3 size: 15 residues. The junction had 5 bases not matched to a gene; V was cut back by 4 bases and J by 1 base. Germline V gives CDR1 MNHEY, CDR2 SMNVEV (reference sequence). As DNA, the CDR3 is TGTGCCAGCAGTTACGGGGGGGTGGGCCAAGAGACCCAGTACTTC. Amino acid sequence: CASSYGGVGQETQYF.

CDR3 loop: CASSWTVGDQPQHF. The CDR3 nucleotides read TGTGCCAGCAGTTGGACAGTGGGGGATCAGCCCCAGCATTTT. The chain links TRBV2 to TRBJ1-5; TRBD1 is a possible D gene (6 bases). The CDR3 spans 14 residues. In germline, CDR1 is SNHLY, CDR2 FYNNEI. With 5 bases removed from V and 5 bases from J, the gap between germline ends came to 13 bases.

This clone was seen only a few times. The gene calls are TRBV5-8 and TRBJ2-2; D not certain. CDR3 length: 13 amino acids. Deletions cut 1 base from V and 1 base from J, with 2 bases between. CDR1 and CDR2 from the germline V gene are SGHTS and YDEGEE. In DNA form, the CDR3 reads TGTGCCAGCAGCTTGCTGAACACCGGGGAGCTGTTTTTT. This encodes CASSLLNTGELFF.

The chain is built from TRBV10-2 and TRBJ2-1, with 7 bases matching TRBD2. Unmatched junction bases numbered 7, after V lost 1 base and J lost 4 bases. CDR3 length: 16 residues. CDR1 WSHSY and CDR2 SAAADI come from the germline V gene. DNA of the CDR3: TGCGCCAGCAGTGAGTGGGGCGCGGGGGTGTACAATGAGCAGTTCTTC. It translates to CASSEWGAGVYNEQFF.

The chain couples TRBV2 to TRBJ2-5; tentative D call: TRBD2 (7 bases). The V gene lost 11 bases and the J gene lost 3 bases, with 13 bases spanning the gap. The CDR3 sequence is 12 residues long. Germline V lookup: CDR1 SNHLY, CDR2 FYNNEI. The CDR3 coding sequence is TGTGCCGGGGGGGGCATTGAAGAGACCCAGTACTTC. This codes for CAGGGIEETQYF. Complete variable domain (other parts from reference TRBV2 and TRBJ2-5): EPEVTQTPSHQVTQMGQEVILRCVPISNHLYFYWYRQILGQKVEFLVSFYNNEISEKSEIFDDQFSVERPDGSNFTLKIRSTKLEDSAMYFCAGGGIEETQYFGPGTRLLVL.

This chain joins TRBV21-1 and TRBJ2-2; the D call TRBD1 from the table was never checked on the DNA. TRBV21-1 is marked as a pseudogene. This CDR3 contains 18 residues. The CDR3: CASSKRPPGTGSTGELFF. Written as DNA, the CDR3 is TGTGCCAGCAGCAAAAGGCCCCCCGGGACAGGGTCCACCGGGGAGCTGTTTTTT.

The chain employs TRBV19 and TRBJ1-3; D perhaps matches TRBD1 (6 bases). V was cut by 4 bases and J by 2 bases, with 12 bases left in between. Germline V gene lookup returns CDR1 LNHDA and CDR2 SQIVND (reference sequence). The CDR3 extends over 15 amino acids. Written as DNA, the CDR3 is TGTGCCAGTAGTACCTCGGGACACCCTGGAAACACCATATATTTT. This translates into CASSTSGHPGNTIYF.

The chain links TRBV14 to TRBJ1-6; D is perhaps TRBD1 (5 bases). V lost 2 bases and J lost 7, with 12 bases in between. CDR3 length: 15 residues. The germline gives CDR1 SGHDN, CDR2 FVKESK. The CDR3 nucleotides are TGTGCCAGCAGCCAACGGGCGTCAGGGAATTCACCCCTCCACTTT. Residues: CASSQRASGNSPLHF.

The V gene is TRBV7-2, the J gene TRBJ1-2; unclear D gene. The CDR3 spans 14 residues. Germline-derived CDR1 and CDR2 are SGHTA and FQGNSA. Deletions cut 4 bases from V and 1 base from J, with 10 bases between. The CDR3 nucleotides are TGTGCCAGCAGCTCACAGACGGTTAACTATGGCTACACCTTC. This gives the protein CASSSQTVNYGYTF.